This T cell receptor (beta chain) was recovered during a study of early T cells in non-severe SARS-CoV-2 infection. Study in general: Sequencing of unsorted whole blood was done on bulk RNA, leaving chains unpaired. Points from the study as a whole: Matching with VDJdb favored anti-spike CD8 responses (missing private and CD4 specificities).

A word on this clonotype: What it binds is unknown.

The TCR library protocol attached unique molecular identifiers to the individual cDNA molecules. TCRdb fed the 5' RACE reads into MiXCR, producing one record per CDR3 protein. The data hold just under 85,000 distinct CDR3 sequences, with roughly a tenth observed a single time. CDR1 is DFQATT and CDR2 is SNEGSKA in the germline V gene (reference sequence). The CDR3 is made up of 16 amino acids. Trimming took 6 bases from V and 2 from J, leaving 21 bases between them. J is TRBJ2-3 and V is TRBV20-1, with D possibly TRBD2 on 6 matching bases. The origin of this receptor is an adult who was a healthcare worker with PCR-confirmed SARS-CoV-2 infection or an uninfected control (not recorded which). Sample: whole blood, taken at baseline. CDR3: CSAPRGRSGFTDTQYF. CDR3 coding DNA: TGCAGTGCACCCCGTGGTAGAAGCGGGTTCACAGATACGCAGTATTTT.